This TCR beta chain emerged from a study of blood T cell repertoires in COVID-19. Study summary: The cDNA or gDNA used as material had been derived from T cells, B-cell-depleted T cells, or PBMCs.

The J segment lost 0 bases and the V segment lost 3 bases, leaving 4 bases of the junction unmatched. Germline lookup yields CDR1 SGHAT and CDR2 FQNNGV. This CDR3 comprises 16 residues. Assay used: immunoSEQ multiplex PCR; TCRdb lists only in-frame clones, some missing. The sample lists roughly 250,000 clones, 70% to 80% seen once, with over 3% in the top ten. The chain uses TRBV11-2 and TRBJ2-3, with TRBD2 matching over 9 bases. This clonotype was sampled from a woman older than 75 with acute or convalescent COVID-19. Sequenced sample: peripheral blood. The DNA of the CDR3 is TGTGCCAGCAGCTTTTCTAGCGGGGTTAGCACAGATACGCAGTATTTT. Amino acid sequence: CASSFSSGVSTDTQYF.